The T cell receptor beta chain under discussion was sequenced for a study of control samples from healthy donors and cancer patients. Clones were read by immunoSEQ multiplex PCR, and TCRdb kept only the in-frame ones, dropping some. The table includes about 86,000 clones, roughly 91% detected once. V lost 3 bases, J lost 6 bases, and 16 bases stayed unmatched. Germline V gene lookup returns CDR1 SGHNT and CDR2 YYREEE (reference sequence). CDR3 length: 18 residues. The origin of this receptor is a woman aged 45-65 years with colorectal cancer. Sequenced input: PBMCs. V usage is TRBV5-4 and J usage is TRBJ2-2; 8 bases map to TRBD1. The CDR3 loop is CASSSRGEVRGLAGELFF. The CDR3 coding sequence is TGTGCCAGCAGCTCCCGAGGGGAAGTCAGGGGGCTAGCCGGGGAGCTGTTTTTT.